This TCR beta chain was recovered during a study of blood T cells in healthy people across ages. Overall study results and limits: Since the PBMCs were unsorted, naive and antigen-experienced cells could not be conclusively compared.

CDR1 is DFQATT and CDR2 is SNEGSKA in the germline V gene (reference sequence). This CDR3 is 13 amino acids long. Trimming took 7 bases from V and 6 from J, leaving 19 bases between them. Comments on this clonotype: Its antigen is unknown.

PCR was performed a second time for about 7 to 11 cycles using a sample-barcoded 5' primer and a J-beta primer mix. The authors tagged each cDNA molecule using a template-switch adaptor with 12 random nucleotides. TCRdb reprocessed the 5' RACE reads via MiXCR and lists one record per CDR3 protein. The sample consists of approximately 2,000,000 distinct CDR3 sequences, 39% of them appearing once. This sequence was found in a human donor in good health. The rearrangement links TRBV20-1 to TRBJ2-7; D is perhaps TRBD1 or TRBD2 (5 bases each). The source material was blood. The chain's CDR3 is CSGARDGTVEQYF. CDR3 DNA: TGCAGTGGAGCCCGGGACGGTACTGTCGAGCAGTACTTC.